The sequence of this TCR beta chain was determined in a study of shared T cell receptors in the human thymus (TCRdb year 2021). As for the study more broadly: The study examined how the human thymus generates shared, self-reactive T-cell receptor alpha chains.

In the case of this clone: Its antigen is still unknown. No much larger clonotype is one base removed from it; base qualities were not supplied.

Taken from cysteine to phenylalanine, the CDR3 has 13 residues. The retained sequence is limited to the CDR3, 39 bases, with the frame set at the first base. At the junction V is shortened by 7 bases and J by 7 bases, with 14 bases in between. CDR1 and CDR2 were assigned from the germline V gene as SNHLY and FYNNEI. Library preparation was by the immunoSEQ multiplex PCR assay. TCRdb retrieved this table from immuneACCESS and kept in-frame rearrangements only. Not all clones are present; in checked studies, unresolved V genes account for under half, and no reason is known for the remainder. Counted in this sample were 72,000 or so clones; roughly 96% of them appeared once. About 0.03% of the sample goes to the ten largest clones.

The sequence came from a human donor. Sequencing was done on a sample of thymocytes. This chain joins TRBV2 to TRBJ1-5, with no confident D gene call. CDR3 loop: CASTFGPIQPQHF. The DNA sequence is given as TGTGCCAGCACTTTCGGGCCAATACAGCCCCAGCATTTT.